These 10 T cell receptor beta chains share one sample of origin, sequenced in a study of T cell repertoires in cytomegalovirus infection. These receptors have no known antigen. TCRdb reanalysed the reads using MiXCR and keeps one entry per CDR3 protein. The sample consists of around 900,000 distinct CDR3 sequences, approximately 31% of them appearing once. Material: cultured CD8+ T cells from PBMCs, obtained from culture after CMV antigen stimulation. The receptors here all came from a human donor in good health (CMV status not recorded). Some clones in this sample may be carry-over from other donors' samples.

This clonotype has a handful of counts. This chain joins TRBV7-8 and TRBJ1-1; a weak D match, TRBD1 (5 bases). The germline CDR1 and CDR2 sequences are SGHVS and FQNEAQ. Trimming shortened V by 5 bases and J by 4 bases, and 17 bases separated the two germline ends. This CDR3 contains 15 residues. This CDR3 is CASSPGIGVSTEAFF. CDR3 coding DNA: TGTGCCAGCAGCCCAGGGATAGGGGTGAGCACTGAAGCTTTCTTT.

This clonotype was detected ten times or more. The V gene is TRBV7-6, the J gene TRBJ2-1, with TRBD2 matching 9 bases. After removal of 7 bases from V and 8 bases from J, the junction contained 12 bases not matched to a gene. The V gene's germline CDR1 is SGHVS and CDR2 FNYEAQ. The CDR3 has 15 residues. CDR3 nucleotides: TGTGCCAGCACTTGGGGCGGGGGGGCGGAGGATGAGCAGTTCTTC. It yields the protein CASTWGGGAEDEQFF.

The chain carries TRBV5-1 and TRBJ2-1; unclear D gene. V was pared by 0 bases and J by 8 bases, with 15 bases between. Germline V gene lookup returns CDR1 SGHRS and CDR2 YFSETQ. This CDR3 contains 15 residues. The CDR3 region is CASSLAPDLNYEQFF. In nucleotides, the CDR3 is TGCGCCAGCAGCTTGGCCCCAGACCTGAACTATGAGCAGTTCTTC.

On this clonotype itself: A much larger clone differs from this one at a single base, so this may be a read error. V gene TRBV7-6 combines with J gene TRBJ2-3; tentative D call: TRBD1 (5 bases). The length of the CDR3 is 13 residues. Trimming left V 2 bases short and J 4 bases short, with 7 bases between. Germline CDR1 and CDR2: SGHVS and FNYEAQ. Here the CDR3 reads CASSLQGSDTQYF. In nucleotides, the CDR3 is TGTGCCAGCAGCTTACAGGGCTCAGATACGCAGTATTTT.

V and J are TRBV5-6 and TRBJ2-7; 9 nucleotides align to TRBD1. The V and J ends lost 3 bases and 3 bases, in that order; junction bases with no gene match: 16. The CDR3 loop spans 18 amino acids. Germline V gives CDR1 SGHDT, CDR2 YYEEEE. The CDR3 DNA reads TGTGCCAGCAGCTCGGCGGCCCTCGGACAGGGGACCTTCTACGAGCAGTACTTC. It is translated as CASSSAALGQGTFYEQYF.

CDR3 sequence: CAIASTDTQYF. CDR3 nucleotides: TGTGCCATCGCGAGCACAGATACGCAGTATTTT. This chain joins TRBV10-3 and TRBJ2-3, with unresolved D. The V gene's germline CDR1 is ENHRY and CDR2 SYGVKD. Deletions cut 8 bases from V and 0 bases from J, with 3 bases between. The CDR3 covers 11 residues.

The chain combines TRBV25-1 with TRBJ2-3, with TRBD2 matching 8 bases. This CDR3 comprises 18 residues. V was clipped by 3 bases and J by 4 bases; unmatched bases: 15. The germline CDR1 and CDR2 sequences are MGHDK and SYGVNS. This chain's CDR3 is CASSEFKIGSGVADTQYF. CDR3 nucleotides: TGTGCCAGCAGTGAGTTCAAAATTGGTAGCGGGGTCGCAGATACGCAGTATTTT.

This clonotype appeared a few times. The chain uses TRBV19 and TRBJ1-1; weak D call: TRBD1 (5 bases). The V end was cut by 1 base, the J end by 7 bases, with 16 bases between. The CDR3 spans 15 residues. The germline V gene encodes CDR1 LNHDA and CDR2 SQIVND (reference sequence). In DNA form, the CDR3 reads TGTGCCAGTAGTATAGTGTATTCCGGGGCTCTTGAAGCTTTCTTT. Amino acid sequence: CASSIVYSGALEAFF. Combining the CDR3 with reference TRBV19 and TRBJ1-1 gives the whole variable domain DGGITQSPKYLFRKEGQNVTLSCEQNLNHDAMYWYRQDPGQGLRLIYYSQIVNDFQKGDIAEGYSVSREKKESFPLTVTSAQKNPTAFYLCASSIVYSGALEAFFGQGTRLTVV.

The table lists this clonotype with many counts. V and J are TRBV7-9 and TRBJ2-3; weak D call: TRBD1 (5 bases). V lost 6 bases, J lost 2 bases, and 15 bases lay in between. The germline gives CDR1 SEHNR, CDR2 FQNEAQ (reference sequence). CDR3 length equals 15 residues. The CDR3 here is CASRKGSRATDTQYF. DNA for the CDR3: TGTGCCAGCAGAAAAGGGTCCAGGGCCACAGATACGCAGTATTTT. Full variable domain (remainder filled in from reference TRBV7-9 and TRBJ2-3): DTGVSQNPRHKITKRGQNVTFRCDPISEHNRLYWYRQTLGQGPEFLTYFQNEAQLEKSRLLSDRFSAERPKGSFSTLEIQRTEQGDSAMYLCASRKGSRATDTQYFGPGTRLTVL.

V and J are TRBV7-8 and TRBJ2-2, with 9 bases that match TRBD1. Trimming took 3 bases from V and 9 from J; bases not matched to a gene: 5. The germline gives CDR1 SGHVS, CDR2 FQNEAQ. This CDR3 is 14 amino acids long. CDR3 bases: TGTGCCAGCAGCTTCTGGACAGGGGAGCGGGAGCTGTTTTTT. Its protein product is CASSFWTGERELFF.